This passage covers 13 T cell receptor beta chains from one sample sequenced in a study of T cells in Graves' hyperthyroidism and ophthalmopathy. The investigators amplified TCR beta CDR3 regions from RNA transcripts. TCR CDR3 regions were first amplified by RT-PCR with HTBI primers. TCRdb used MiXCR to reprocess the multiplex PCR reads, holding one entry per CDR3 protein. The sample consists of more than 350,000 distinct CDR3 sequences, approximately 16% of them appearing once. Sequencing was done on a sample of blood. These receptors originate from a woman between 55 and 75 years old with Graves' ophthalmopathy.

This clonotype showed up many times. The V gene is TRBV20-1, the J gene TRBJ2-7; weak D call: TRBD1 (6 bases). The germline V and J ends were trimmed by 0 bases and 3 bases, with 15 bases remaining between them. The CDR3 spans 15 residues. The germline gives CDR1 DFQATT, CDR2 SNEGSKA (reference sequence). CDR3 nucleotide sequence: TGCAGTGCTAGAGATCTGGGCAGGGGTAACTACGAGCAGTACTTC. Translating it yields CSARDLGRGNYEQYF.

This clonotype was counted between two and nine times. The junction and the germline gene differ at one end; a read error may be behind it. The chain recombines TRBV24-1 with TRBJ2-1, with 8 bases identical to TRBD2. From germline, CDR1 is KGHDR and CDR2 SFDVKD. The CDR3 runs 11 residues. The CDR3 DNA reads as TGCTCAGCGGGGGTGTACAATGAGCAGTTCTTC. The encoded protein is CSAGVYNEQFF.

In the case of this clonotype: Given a much more abundant clone one base away, this may be a read error. The chain carries TRBV28 and TRBJ2-6; tentatively, D is TRBD1 (5 bases). V lost 5 bases to trimming and J lost 2 bases, with 10 bases between them. CDR3 size: 15 residues. The V gene's germline CDR1 is MDHEN and CDR2 SYDVKM. CDR3 region: CASSPDTTGANVLTF. CDR3 nucleotide sequence: TGTGCCAGCAGTCCGGACACCACTGGGGCCAACGTCCTGACTTTC.

This clonotype was recorded many times. This sequence joins TRBV28 and TRBJ2-7; 8 bases agree with TRBD2. In germline, CDR1 is MDHEN, CDR2 SYDVKM. The CDR3 extends over 15 amino acids. Unmatched junction bases numbered 5, after V lost 1 base and J lost 3 bases. The CDR3 loop is CASSLFLAGSYEQYF. In DNA, the CDR3 is TGTGCCAGCAGTTTATTTCTAGCGGGTAGCTACGAGCAGTACTTC.

The genes are TRBV6-1 and TRBJ1-5; D not resolved. Trimming took 6 bases from V and 7 from J, leaving 13 bases between them. Germline-derived CDR1 and CDR2 are MNHNS and SASEGT. CDR3 length equals 13 residues. The CDR3 is CASSRSSRQPQHF. In DNA, the CDR3 is TGTGCCAGCAGCCGATCGTCTCGGCAGCCCCAGCATTTT.

This clonotype was counted a few times. The V gene is TRBV6-1, the J gene TRBJ2-1; 8 bases are shared with TRBD1. The V gene's germline CDR1 is MNHNS and CDR2 SASEGT. CDR3 length equals 16 residues. Losses at the gene ends were 4 bases for V and 0 bases for J; bases not matched to a gene: 5. DNA for the CDR3: TGTGCCAGCAGTGGTAGACAGGGGAGCTCCTACAATGAGCAGTTCTTC. It is translated as CASSGRQGSSYNEQFF.

This clonotype was counted at least ten times. The V gene is TRBV28, the J gene TRBJ1-1, with D possibly being TRBD1 (6 bases). V shed 11 bases and J shed 5 bases, with 15 bases lying between them. The CDR3 has 12 amino acids. Germline V lookup: CDR1 MDHEN, CDR2 SYDVKM. CDR3 nucleotide sequence: TGTGCCCCTGAACCTACAGGGACTGAAGCTTTCTTT. Its translation: CAPEPTGTEAFF.

This clonotype appeared many times. The rearrangement uses TRBV13 and TRBJ2-1, with 9 bases identical to TRBD1. CDR1 PRHDT and CDR2 FYEKMQ come from the germline V gene (reference sequence). This CDR3 has 15 residues. J gave up 3 bases and V 5 bases, and 5 bases lay outside the gene matches. CDR3: CASSPSGQGYNEQFF. The CDR3 DNA follows: TGTGCCAGCAGCCCCTCGGGACAGGGCTACAATGAGCAGTTCTTC.

V gene TRBV19 combines with J gene TRBJ1-5, with 11 bases that match TRBD1. The germline CDR1 and CDR2 sequences are LNHDA and SQIVND (reference sequence). This CDR3 has 14 amino acids. With 5 bases clipped from V and 9 bases from J, the junction kept 6 bases outside the gene matches. CDR3 loop: CASSGRTGGLPQHF. The CDR3 bases are TGTGCCAGTAGTGGGAGGACAGGGGGCTTGCCCCAGCATTTT.

This clonotype was seen many times. The V gene is TRBV5-1, the J gene TRBJ2-1, with no clear D. Trimming took 4 bases from V and 7 from J, leaving 12 bases between them. Germline V CDR1 and CDR2: SGHRS, YFSETQ. This CDR3 is 13 amino acids long. Here the CDR3 reads CASSPPSPNEQFF. CDR3 bases: TGCGCCAGCAGCCCTCCAAGCCCGAATGAGCAGTTCTTC.

This clonotype was recorded at least ten times. J is TRBJ2-1 and V is TRBV20-1; 7 bases fit TRBD1. V dropped 0 bases and J dropped 2; count of bases not matched to a gene: 13. Germline CDR1 and CDR2: DFQATT and SNEGSKA (reference sequence). CDR3 length: 18 residues. The CDR3 loop reads CSARDRGKGQGAYNEQFF. The CDR3 DNA reads as TGCAGTGCTAGAGATAGGGGGAAGGGGCAGGGGGCCTACAATGAGCAGTTCTTC.

Comment on this clonotype: The junction departs from the called germline gene at one end, perhaps through a read error. The chain combines TRBV5-5 with TRBJ2-7; D is unresolved. This CDR3 contains 14 residues. CDR1 SGHKS and CDR2 YYEKEE come from the germline V gene (reference sequence). CDR3 sequence reads: CASSSDSSSHEQYF. CDR3 sequence (DNA): TGTGCCAGCAGTTCAGACTCCTCCTCCCACGAGCAGTACTTC.

The V gene is TRBV7-2, the J gene TRBJ2-7; D is perhaps TRBD2 (7 bases). The length of the CDR3 is 15 residues. The germline CDR1 and CDR2 sequences are SGHTA and FQGNSA. Trimming cost V 6 bases and J 6 bases, with 21 bases left between them. Here the CDR3 DNA reads TGTGCCAGCAGTTTGTTTCAGGGGAGGGCGTCCGAGCAGTACTTC. Translation: CASSLFQGRASEQYF.